Shown below are 27 T cell receptor beta chains from a single sample sequenced in a study of cytomegalovirus exposure and HLA in healthy donors. Primers included in the PCR were 60 Vbeta and 13 Jbeta primers. Produced via immunoSEQ multiplex PCR; TCRdb's table is partial and in-frame only. Its table records 74,000 or so clones. The sequenced material came from PBMCs. These receptor sequences come from a woman aged 60 to 75 in good health and CMV-seronegative.

This chain joins TRBV29-1 and TRBJ2-3, with 12 bases lining up with TRBD2. There are 15 residues in the CDR3. V lost 1 base to trimming and J lost 8 bases; unmatched junction nucleotides: 7. Germline V gives CDR1 SQVTM, CDR2 ANQGSEA. The CDR3 sequence: CSVEGLAGGPPTQYF. In DNA form, the CDR3 reads TGCAGCGTTGAAGGCCTAGCGGGAGGGCCTCCTACGCAGTATTTT.

The chain uses TRBV27 and TRBJ2-1; no reliable D call. This CDR3 has 13 residues. V lost 0 bases and J 4 bases, leaving 4 bases between the germline ends. Germline V lookup: CDR1 MNHEY, CDR2 SMNVEV (reference sequence). DNA of the CDR3: TGTGCCAGCAGTTTATCTCCATACAATGAGCAGTTCTTC. This translates into CASSLSPYNEQFF.

The V call is TRBV14, the J call TRBJ2-1; TRBD2 agrees at 10 bases. Germline V gene sequence: CDR1 SGHDN, CDR2 FVKESK. The J segment lost 6 bases and the V segment lost 5 bases, leaving 7 bases of the junction unmatched. The CDR3 has 15 amino acids. The CDR3 DNA reads as TGTGCCAGCAGCGTCCGGGGGACTAGCGTCAATGAGCAGTTCTTC. This sequence encodes CASSVRGTSVNEQFF. Full variable domain (rest looked up from reference TRBV14 and TRBJ2-1): EAGVTQFPSHSVIEKGQTVTLRCDPISGHDNLYWYRRVMGKEIKFLLHFVKESKQDESGMPNNRFLAERTGGTYSTLKVQPAELEDSGVYFCASSVRGTSVNEQFFGPGTRLTVL.

This rearrangement joins TRBV7-2 to TRBJ2-3, with 9 bases identical to TRBD2. V lost 1 base and J lost 3; bases outside the gene matches: 2. Looked up from germline, CDR1 is SGHTA and CDR2 is FQGNSA. The CDR3 is 15 residues long. In nucleotides, the CDR3 is TGTGCCAGCAGCTTAGACACTAGCGGGACAGATACGCAGTATTTT. This encodes CASSLDTSGTDTQYF.

The DNA of the CDR3 is TGTGCCAGTAGTGCAGCGACAGGGATACGGGACACCGGGGAGCTGTTTTTT. The encoded protein is CASSAATGIRDTGELFF. The genes are TRBV19 and TRBJ2-2; 7 bases map to TRBD1. CDR3 length: 17 residues. Trimming took 5 bases from V and 3 from J; bases not matched to a gene: 12. CDR1 LNHDA and CDR2 SQIVND come from the germline V gene (reference sequence).

The chain carries TRBV28 and TRBJ2-7; TRBD1 aligns across 8 bases. The CDR3 covers 17 residues. The germline CDR1 and CDR2 sequences are MDHEN and SYDVKM. Trimming removed 6 bases from V and 2 bases from J; junction bases left unmatched: 15. The CDR3 region is CASSSVAGTGGTYEQYF. The CDR3 nucleotides are TGTGCCAGCAGCTCCGTCGCGGGGACAGGAGGAACCTACGAGCAGTACTTC.

J is TRBJ2-3 and V is TRBV18; tentatively, D is TRBD1 (6 bases). Germline V gives CDR1 KGHSH, CDR2 LQKENI. The CDR3 runs 14 residues. V dropped 3 bases and J dropped 2 bases, with 9 bases sitting between them. The CDR3 protein is CASSPTGFTDTQYF. For the CDR3, the DNA is TGTGCCAGCTCACCTACAGGGTTCACAGATACGCAGTATTTT. Together with reference TRBV18 and TRBJ2-3, the CDR3 gives the full variable domain: NAGVMQNPRHLVRRRGQEARLRCSPMKGHSHVYWYRQLPEEGLKFMVYLQKENIIDESGMPKERFSAEFPKEGPSILRIQQVVRGDSAAYFCASSPTGFTDTQYFGPGTRLTVL.

The V and J genes are TRBV19 and TRBJ2-5, with 8 nucleotides matching TRBD2. The CDR3 runs to 14 residues. V gave up 9 bases and J gave up 7 bases; unmatched junction bases: 13. CDR1 and CDR2 (germline): LNHDA, SQIVND (reference sequence). CDR3: CASTWGRGAGTQYF. The CDR3 nucleotides are TGTGCCAGCACGTGGGGGCGGGGGGCCGGGACCCAGTACTTC.

The chain couples TRBV27 to TRBJ2-7; tentative D call: TRBD1 (6 bases). The CDR3 contains 14 residues. CDR1 and CDR2 from the germline V gene are MNHEY and SMNVEV (reference sequence). The V end lost 5 bases, the J end lost 3 bases, and 14 bases lay between the germline ends. The CDR3 region has the DNA TGTGCCAGCAGTCCCACGGGACACCTCTACGAGCAGTACTTC. Residues: CASSPTGHLYEQYF.

The chain carries TRBV6-6 and TRBJ2-2, with D possibly being TRBD1 (5 bases). The CDR3 length is 16 residues. Trimming took off 4 bases at V and 2 bases at J, with 14 bases between the two ends. Germline CDR1 reads MNHNY; CDR2 reads SVGAGI (reference sequence). The CDR3 sequence is CASSSRRQTNTGELFF. CDR3 DNA sequence: TGTGCCAGCAGTTCCCGTCGACAGACTAACACCGGGGAGCTGTTTTTT.

In DNA form, the CDR3 reads TGTGCCAGCAGTCGCAGACAGGCCCATAGCAATCAGCCCCAGCATTTT. Translating it yields CASSRRQAHSNQPQHF. This chain links TRBV28 with TRBJ1-5; the D gene is possibly TRBD1 (6 bases). This CDR3 has 16 amino acids. Germline V gene data show CDR1 as MDHEN and CDR2 as SYDVKM. The V and J ends lost 5 bases and 0 bases respectively, with 14 bases between them.

The V call is TRBV18, the J call TRBJ2-7; tentative D call: TRBD1 (6 bases). The CDR3 has 14 amino acids. V gave up 1 base and J gave up 1 base, with 8 bases separating them. Looked up from germline, CDR1 is KGHSH and CDR2 is LQKENI. CDR3 sequence reads: CASSPQGESYEQYF. CDR3 in DNA: TGTGCCAGCTCACCACAGGGGGAATCCTACGAGCAGTACTTC.

The J gene is TRBJ2-7, the V gene TRBV7-3, with 8 bases matching TRBD2. Trimming cost V 5 bases and J 1 base; bases outside gene matches: 4. The germline gives CDR1 SGHTA, CDR2 FQGTGA. This CDR3 spans 14 amino acids. CDR3 sequence (DNA): TGTGCCAGCAGCCCCACTAGCGGTTCCTACGAGCAGTACTTC. This sequence encodes CASSPTSGSYEQYF.

The rearrangement joins TRBV11-3 to TRBJ2-3, with TRBD2 identical over 10 bases. The germline V gene encodes CDR1 SGHNT and CDR2 YENEEA. The ends lost 1 base at V and 0 bases at J; junction bases unmatched: 4. CDR3 length: 17 residues. The CDR3 reads CASSLGASGSSTDTQYF. The DNA for the CDR3 is TGTGCCAGCAGCTTAGGCGCTAGCGGGAGTAGCACAGATACGCAGTATTTT.

V is TRBV6-1 and J is TRBJ2-7; 7 bases are shared with TRBD1. J gave up 2 bases and V 6 bases, and 7 bases lay outside the gene matches. The CDR3 runs 14 residues. Per germline, CDR1 MNHNS and CDR2 SASEGT. CDR3 coding DNA: TGTGCCAGCAGGGCCGACAGGGCCACCTACGAGCAGTACTTC. This sequence encodes CASRADRATYEQYF.

The chain combines TRBV6-1 with TRBJ2-7; 9 bases are shared with TRBD1. Losses at the gene ends were 2 bases for V and 2 bases for J; bases not matched to a gene: 13. The CDR3 is made up of 18 amino acids. From germline, CDR1 is MNHNS and CDR2 SASEGT. CDR3 nucleotides: TGTGCCAGCAGTGAACGATCATTCGGACAGGGGACCCCCTACGAGCAGTACTTC. Protein sequence: CASSERSFGQGTPYEQYF.

The chain has TRBV11-3 and TRBJ2-5; D ambiguous. CDR1 and CDR2 from the germline V gene are SGHNT and YENEEA. V was clipped by 2 bases and J by 1 base, with 11 bases between them. The CDR3 extends over 15 amino acids. CDR3 loop: CASSLMSGPQETQYF. CDR3 coding DNA: TGTGCCAGCAGCTTAATGTCAGGTCCCCAAGAGACCCAGTACTTC.

V usage is TRBV4-3 and J usage is TRBJ1-1, with no clear D. This CDR3 is 13 amino acids long. Trimming pared 4 bases from V and 7 bases from J, leaving 13 bases between. The germline V gene has CDR1 LGHNA and CDR2 YSLEER. In DNA, the CDR3 is TGCGCCAGCAGCCCAGCGGGGTTAGGTGAAGCTTTCTTT. Encoded protein: CASSPAGLGEAFF.

The rearrangement uses TRBV28 and TRBJ2-1; 8 bases are shared with TRBD2. The CDR3 loop spans 16 amino acids. Germline trimming cut 5 bases from V and 9 bases from J; bases unmatched to any gene: 15. The germline V gene encodes CDR1 MDHEN and CDR2 SYDVKM. The CDR3 is CASSEPDATSVGEQFF. CDR3 sequence (DNA): TGTGCCAGCAGTGAACCCGACGCGACTAGCGTCGGTGAGCAGTTCTTC. Drawing the rest from reference TRBV28 and TRBJ2-1, the complete variable domain is DVKVTQSSRYLVKRTGEKVFLECVQDMDHENMFWYRQDPGLGLRLIYFSYDVKMKEKGDIPEGYSVSREKKERFSLILESASTNQTSMYLCASSEPDATSVGEQFFGPGTRLTVL.

The chain recombines TRBV11-1 with TRBJ1-1; D gene ambiguous. Germline CDR1 is SGHAT and CDR2 is FQDESV (reference sequence). Trimming removed 5 bases from V and 5 bases from J, with 12 bases in between. CDR3 length: 13 amino acids. CDR3 region: CASSRESRTEAFF. The DNA of the CDR3 is TGTGCCAGCAGCCGCGAGTCCCGGACTGAAGCTTTCTTT. Using reference TRBV11-1 and TRBJ1-1 for the parts outside the CDR3, the full variable domain is EAEVAQSPRYKITEKSQAVAFWCDPISGHATLYWYRQILGQGPELLVQFQDESVVDDSQLPKDRFSAERLKGVDSTLKIQPAELGDSAMYLCASSRESRTEAFFGQGTRLTVV.

The gene calls are TRBV28 and TRBJ2-5; possible D gene TRBD2, 7 bases. CDR3 length equals 13 residues. CDR1 is MDHEN, CDR2 SYDVKM, per germline. Trimming cost V 3 bases and J 7 bases, with 12 bases left between them. CDR3 nucleotides: TGTGCCAGCAGTTTGGAGGGGGAGGGGACCCAGTACTTC. Its protein is CASSLEGEGTQYF.

This chain joins TRBV7-9 and TRBJ1-5; 8 bases line up with TRBD1. The CDR3 has 16 amino acids. The V gene end was trimmed by 3 bases and the J gene end by 2 bases; junction bases not matched to a gene: 6. Germline-derived CDR1 and CDR2 are SEHNR and FQNEAQ (reference sequence). As DNA, the CDR3 is TGTGCCAGCAGCTTCGGCGACAGGGGTGGCAATCAGCCCCAGCATTTT. This codes for CASSFGDRGGNQPQHF.

The chain is built from TRBV7-9 and TRBJ1-5; 7 bases match TRBD1. The CDR3 extends over 12 amino acids. CDR1 and CDR2 from the germline V gene are SEHNR and FQNEAQ (reference sequence). With 7 bases clipped from V and 8 bases from J, the junction kept 5 bases outside the gene matches. Written as DNA, the CDR3 is TGTGCCAGCAACCAGGGGGAAGAGCCCCAGCATTTT. Its translation: CASNQGEEPQHF.

The chain joins TRBV18 to TRBJ1-2; D is ambiguous. CDR1 is KGHSH and CDR2 is LQKENI in the germline V gene. The V and J ends lost 3 bases and 0 bases respectively, with 17 bases between them. The CDR3 extends over 17 amino acids. The DNA of the CDR3 is TGTGCCAGCTCACCCCGGGAGGCGGAGTCAGCTAACTATGGCTACACCTTC. Translated, it gives CASSPREAESANYGYTF.

The chain employs TRBV5-4 and TRBJ1-2; maybe TRBD1 (5 bases). Trimming pared 3 bases from V and 8 bases from J, leaving 17 bases between. Per the germline V gene, CDR1 is SGHNT and CDR2 is YYREEE (reference sequence). The CDR3 length is 14 residues. DNA for the CDR3: TGTGCCAGCAGCTCACCTGGGAGGGGAGAGGGCTACACCTTC. It yields the protein CASSSPGRGEGYTF.

The gene calls are TRBV28 and TRBJ1-2; D may be TRBD1 (5 bases). Trimming left V 2 bases short and J 6 bases short, with 7 bases between. This CDR3 contains 12 residues. Germline CDR1 reads MDHEN; CDR2 reads SYDVKM. The CDR3 spells CASSLQGNGYTF. The CDR3 nucleotides are TGTGCCAGCAGTTTACAGGGAAATGGCTACACCTTC.

The chain links TRBV28 to TRBJ1-5; TRBD1 is a possible D gene (6 bases). Germline CDR1 is MDHEN and CDR2 is SYDVKM. V was shortened by 6 bases and J by 3 bases, with 12 bases between the two germline ends. This CDR3 is built from 14 residues. This chain's CDR3 is CASSHRVNNQPQHF. In DNA form, the CDR3 reads TGTGCCAGCAGCCACAGGGTCAACAATCAGCCCCAGCATTTT.